The 3 T cell receptor beta chains reported below all come from one sample, sequenced in a study of OX40 agonist ivuxolimab in advanced cancers. The data were produced by immunoSEQ multiplex PCR, yet TCRdb's version contains in-frame clones alone and is incomplete. The profile shows under 90,000 clones, around nine tenths of them singletons. The sample consisted of CD4+ or CD8+ T cells sorted from blood, taken in a trial of the OX40 agonist ivuxolimab. Receptors were obtained from an adult with an advanced solid tumor such as melanoma, head and neck, liver or kidney cancer.

This clone has only one observation. The chain recombines TRBV2 with TRBJ2-1, with 7 positions matching TRBD1. The junction had 7 bases not matched to a gene; V was cut back by 10 bases and J by 4 bases. The CDR3 runs to 13 residues. In germline, CDR1 is SNHLY, CDR2 FYNNEI. In DNA form, the CDR3 reads TGTGCCACCTCCAAGGACAGGTACAATGAGCAGTTCTTC. It is translated as CATSKDRYNEQFF.

CDR3 nucleotides: TGTGCCTGGAGTGCCCATTCTGGAAACACCATATATTTT. Translated, it gives CAWSAHSGNTIYF. The V and J genes are TRBV30 and TRBJ1-3; D is uncertain. Per the germline V gene, CDR1 is GTSNPN and CDR2 is SVGIG (reference sequence). V was cut by 1 base and J by 1 base, with 5 bases left in between. CDR3 length: 13 residues. The full variable domain, rest sourced from reference TRBV30 and TRBJ1-3, is SQTIHQWPATLVQPVGSPLSLECTVEGTSNPNLYWYRQAAGRGLQLLFYSVGIGQISSEVPQNLSASRPQDRQFILSSKKLLLSDSGFYLCAWSAHSGNTIYFGEGSWLTVV.

The V call is TRBV19, the J call TRBJ1-3, with D unresolved. Trimming pared 1 base from V and 0 bases from J, leaving 7 bases between. The CDR3 spans 15 residues. Per germline, CDR1 LNHDA and CDR2 SQIVND (reference sequence). The CDR3 is CASSIGATSGNTIYF. CDR3 coding DNA: TGTGCCAGTAGTATAGGGGCCACCTCTGGAAACACCATATATTTT. The full variable domain, in which reference TRBV19 and TRBJ1-3 provide the parts outside the CDR3, is DGGITQSPKYLFRKEGQNVTLSCEQNLNHDAMYWYRQDPGQGLRLIYYSQIVNDFQKGDIAEGYSVSREKKESFPLTVTSAQKNPTAFYLCASSIGATSGNTIYFGEGSWLTVV.